This T cell receptor beta chain was captured in a study of blood T cell repertoires in COVID-19. Study at large: The origin of the acute and convalescent COVID-19 samples was the United States, Italy and Spain. The cDNA or gDNA used as material had been derived from T cells, B-cell-depleted T cells, or PBMCs.

This CDR3 has 14 residues. Germline V lookup: CDR1 LNHNV, CDR2 YYDKDF (reference sequence). Trimming pared 1 base from V and 10 bases from J, leaving 14 bases between. Authors' processing steps: Estimation of nucleated cell counts relied on the amplification of reference gene primers. Profiled with immunoSEQ multiplex PCR; TCRdb holds only in-frame clones, not every one. V and J calls and clone size are as listed in that table; D and trimming were resolved from the DNA. The sample has roughly 65,000 clones, over 70% seen once; the top ten hold about 17%. Specimen: peripheral blood. The clonotype comes from a man aged 55 to 70 with acute or convalescent COVID-19. J is TRBJ2-1 and V is TRBV15; D may be TRBD2 (5 bases). The CDR3 region is CATSRGLPQLEQFF. CDR3 DNA sequence: TGTGCCACCAGCAGAGGACTACCGCAATTAGAGCAGTTCTTC.